Listed below are T cell receptor beta chains from one sample, sequenced in a study of blood T cell repertoires in COVID-19. Assay: immunoSEQ multiplex PCR; the TCRdb copy retains only in-frame clones and omits some. The repertoire includes roughly 140,000 clones, 80% to 90% of them detected once, and 2.5% to 3.5% sits in the top ten. Sequenced: peripheral blood. These receptors were collected from a woman aged 60 to 75 with active COVID-19. The CDR3 runs from the conserved cysteine through the conserved F or W. A D gene is named only where the DNA matches it firmly. A clone size is listed for some rows: how often the clone was seen (once, few, many), or a class if it is expanded.

TRBJ1-2 TRBV19 TRBD1 . CASSIIGQGAGYGYTF TGTGCCAGTAGTATCATCGGACAGGGGGCTGGGTATGGCTACACCTTC
TRBJ2-5 TRBV2 TRBD2 . CASSLQTSGRETQYF TGTGCCAGCAGTTTGCAGACTAGCGGGAGGGAGACCCAGTACTTC
TRBJ1-1 TRBV9 TRBD1 . CASSATGEREAFF TGTGCCAGCAGCGCAACAGGGGAGAGGGAAGCTTTCTTT
TRBJ2-2 TRBV7-3 TRBD1 . CASSPSQGAGELFF TGTGCCAGCAGCCCAAGCCAGGGGGCCGGGGAGCTGTTTTTT
TRBJ1-5 TRBV27 TRBD1 few CASAGGSSNQPQHF TGTGCCAGTGCAGGGGGAAGTAGCAATCAGCCCCAGCATTTT
TRBJ2-1 TRBV7-3 TRBD2 . CASSLRASGRGEQFF TGTGCCAGCAGCTTAAGGGCTAGCGGTAGGGGCGAGCAGTTCTTC
TRBJ2-5 TRBV4-2 . . CASSPDQGETQYF TGTGCCAGCAGCCCGGACCAGGGAGAGACCCAGTACTTC
TRBJ1-2 TRBV6-1 . . CASSEGTVYGYTF TGTGCCAGCAGTGAAGGGACAGTCTATGGCTACACCTTC
TRBJ2-7 TRBV5-1 TRBD2 . CASSFGTSGSRNEQYF TGCGCCAGCAGCTTCGGGACTAGCGGGAGCCGAAACGAGCAGTACTTC
TRBJ2-1 TRBV29-1 TRBD2 . CSVATGTSGSVGQFF TGCAGCGTTGCCACCGGGACTAGCGGGAGTGTGGGGCAGTTCTTC
TRBJ2-5 TRBV18 . . CASSQGETQYF TGTGCCAGCTCACAGGGGGAGACCCAGTACTTC
TRBJ1-5 TRBV5-1 . few CASSLGSSNQPQHF TGCGCCAGCAGCTTGGGGAGTTCAAATCAGCCCCAGCATTTT
TRBJ1-5 TRBV28 . . CASTTGPTNQPQHF TGTGCCAGCACGACAGGCCCCACGAATCAGCCCCAGCATTTT
TRBJ1-5 TRBV2 . . CASSEARRLNQPQHF TGTGCCAGCAGTGAAGCCCGCAGACTTAATCAGCCCCAGCATTTT
TRBJ1-1 TRBV5-5 TRBD1 . CASSSGTGVTEAFF TGTGCCAGCAGCTCCGGGACAGGGGTCACTGAAGCTTTCTTT
TRBJ2-2 TRBV7-3 . . CASSLGATGELFF TGTGCCAGCAGCTTAGGGGCTACCGGGGAGCTGTTTTTT
TRBJ2-1 TRBV6-5 TRBD2 . CASSYASGSYNEQFF TGTGCCAGCAGTTACGCTAGCGGCTCCTACAATGAGCAGTTCTTC
TRBJ1-1 TRBV27 . . CASRASGGTEAFF TGTGCCAGCCGCGCTTCCGGGGGCACTGAAGCTTTCTTT
TRBJ2-7 TRBV29-1 TRBD1 . CSAGTGLREQYF TGCAGCGCTGGGACAGGGCTGAGGGAGCAGTACTTC
TRBJ2-2 TRBV29-1 TRBD1 . CSVIKPGTGSTGELFF TGCAGCGTTATCAAGCCCGGGACAGGGTCCACCGGGGAGCTGTTTTTT
TRBJ1-4 TRBV7-2 . . CASSFGGQSEKLFF TGTGCCAGCAGCTTCGGGGGGCAGAGTGAAAAACTGTTTTTT
TRBJ1-1 TRBV28 . once CASTPIRAGERLAFF TGTGCCAGCACTCCTATAAGGGCAGGGGAGCGATTGGCTTTCTTT
TRBJ2-7 TRBV10-3 TRBD2 . CAISANGGQAGSSYEQYF TGTGCCATCAGCGCTAATGGAGGACAAGCGGGAAGCTCCTACGAGCAGTACTTC
TRBJ2-5 TRBV29-1 TRBD1 . CSVGGPGTGRETQYF TGCAGCGTTGGGGGGCCCGGGACAGGCCGGGAGACCCAGTACTTC
TRBJ2-3 TRBV3-1/TRBV3-2 TRBD2 . CASSQDPSRTSGRAGTDTQYF TGTGCCAGCAGCCAAGATCCCTCCCGGACTAGCGGGAGGGCCGGAACAGATACGCAGTATTTT
TRBJ2-2 TRBV29-1 . . CSVALGGPGTGELFF TGCAGCGTAGCCCTAGGGGGTCCCGGCACCGGGGAGCTGTTTTTT
TRBJ2-5 TRBV19 . . CASSIGAASSRETQYF TGTGCCAGTAGTATAGGGGCCGCCTCGTCTCGGGAGACCCAGTACTTC
TRBJ1-6 TRBV3-1/TRBV3-2 . . CASSLQAGTLYRSPLHF TGTGCCAGCAGTTTACAGGCCGGAACTTTATATCGTTCACCCCTCCACTTT
TRBJ2-5 TRBV10-3 . . CAISERLGETQYF TGTGCCATCAGTGAGCGACTGGGAGAGACCCAGTACTTC
TRBJ1-2 TRBV10-3 . . CAIRVSGNYGYTF TGTGCCATCCGCGTGTCGGGGAACTATGGCTACACCTTC
TRBJ1-6 TRBV6-6 . . CASSRGRGWPNSPLHF TGTGCCAGCAGCCGAGGGAGGGGTTGGCCTAATTCACCCCTCCACTTT
TRBJ2-1 TRBV6-2/TRBV6-3 . . CASSSWGGGKYNEQFF TGTGCCAGCAGTTCGTGGGGGGGCGGGAAGTACAATGAGCAGTTCTTC
TRBJ2-3 TRBV7-3 TRBD2 . CASSPQGTSGRAAQYF TGTGCCAGCAGCCCCCAGGGGACTAGCGGGAGGGCTGCGCAGTATTTT
TRBJ2-5 TRBV9 . . CASSKRRGGETQYF TGTGCCAGCAGCAAGAGGAGGGGCGGGGAGACCCAGTACTTC
TRBJ2-1 TRBV11-2 . . CASSPSRGTSYNEQFF TGTGCCAGCAGCCCGAGCCGCGGGACCTCCTACAATGAGCAGTTCTTC